In this sample, the clone carrying this TCR beta chain turned up many times. Its matching antigen is unknown. Quantitative molecular-barcoded 5'-RACE generated the TCR beta libraries. Each CDR3 protein gets one entry after TCRdb re-called the 5' RACE reads with MiXCR. Among about 220,000 distinct CDR3 sequences, approximately 20% were seen once, and the ten largest hold about two fifths. This entry is derived from a study of CD8 T cells in ankylosing spondylitis. Study-level results: With a CD8+ phenotype, disease-linked clones were relatively rare in peripheral blood. Within ankylosing spondylitis blood, a TCR beta motif made up of several highly homologous variants appeared to be characteristic.

V shed 6 bases and J 9 bases; nucleotides not matched to a gene: 14. Germline loops: CDR1 SQVTM, CDR2 ANQGSEA. CDR3 length equals 13 residues. The chain couples TRBV29-1 to TRBJ2-7, with 7 bases that match TRBD1. The sample was blood, either unsorted or a sorted T cell fraction (not recorded which). The clonotype was recovered from a male donor with ankylosing spondylitis. In DNA form, the CDR3 reads TGCAGCGTCAGGACAGGCGCCCCAGAGGGGCAGTACTTC. Translation gives CSVRTGAPEGQYF.